The 22 T cell receptor beta chains presented below share a single source sample, sequenced in a study of STAT5B mutations in CD4+ large granular lymphocyte leukemia. Measured with immunoSEQ multiplex PCR; TCRdb has only the in-frame clones, and not every one. The sample records around 4,800 clones, around 80% being singletons. The sequenced sample consisted of PBMCs. All receptors come from a man between 70 and 80 years old with CD4+ T-cell large granular lymphocyte leukemia.

In this sample, this clone turned up once. This chain connects TRBV20-1 to TRBJ2-5; D gene unclear. V gave up 0 bases and J gave up 4 bases, with 3 bases separating them. This CDR3 comprises 11 residues. The V gene's germline CDR1 is DFQATT and CDR2 SNEGSKA (reference sequence). The CDR3 region has the DNA TGCAGTGCTAGAGACGTAGAGACCCAGTACTTC. Amino acids: CSARDVETQYF.

This rearrangement joins TRBV5-1 to TRBJ2-5; 7 bases map to TRBD1. The V segment lost 4 bases and the J segment 3 bases; nucleotides outside the gene matches: 3. Germline values: CDR1 SGHRS, CDR2 YFSETQ. CDR3 length: 13 residues. The CDR3 here is CASSLGTEETQYF. In DNA, the CDR3 is TGCGCCAGCAGCCTTGGGACAGAAGAGACCCAGTACTTC.

This clone appeared a single time. J is TRBJ2-5 and V is TRBV6-1; unclear D gene. The CDR3 runs to 12 residues. V was cut by 8 bases and J by 5 bases, with 12 bases left in between. From germline, CDR1 is MNHNS and CDR2 SASEGT. The chain's CDR3 is CASLAASETQYF. CDR3 DNA sequence: TGTGCCAGCTTGGCGGCCTCGGAGACCCAGTACTTC.

This rearrangement joins TRBV5-6 to TRBJ2-7, with TRBD2 matching over 9 bases. From germline, CDR1 is SGHDT and CDR2 YYEEEE. The trim removed 0 bases at V and 6 bases at J, leaving 4 bases unmatched. This CDR3 has 14 amino acids. The DNA for the CDR3 is TGTGCCAGCAGCTTGGGCGGGAGGGTTCGCGAGCAGTACTTC. Translation gives CASSLGGRVREQYF.

This clone was detected once. This rearrangement joins TRBV5-1 to TRBJ2-3; D unclear. V was pared by 4 bases and J by 0 bases, with 15 bases between. The germline gives CDR1 SGHRS, CDR2 YFSETQ. This CDR3 is 16 amino acids long. The DNA for the CDR3 is TGCGCCAGCAGCCCAAGCCCAGGAGCTAGCACAGATACGCAGTATTTT. It codes for CASSPSPGASTDTQYF.

The chain combines TRBV7-9 with TRBJ2-1; tentative D call: TRBD2 (5 bases). Germline V gene lookup returns CDR1 SEHNR and CDR2 FQNEAQ (reference sequence). V was shortened by 4 bases and J by 0 bases, with 13 bases between the two germline ends. This CDR3 comprises 16 residues. The CDR3 DNA is TGTGCCAGCAGCTCAATAGCGCGTAGCTCCTACAATGAGCAGTTCTTC. Its translation is CASSSIARSSYNEQFF.

This clone came up a few times. The chain is built from TRBV18 and TRBJ2-7; D ambiguous. The germline V and J ends were trimmed by 2 bases and 3 bases, with 14 bases remaining between them. Per germline, CDR1 KGHSH and CDR2 LQKENI. The CDR3 spans 15 residues. The CDR3 loop is CASSPGVSPLYEQYF. CDR3 DNA: TGTGCCAGCTCACCAGGGGTGAGTCCCCTCTACGAGCAGTACTTC.

This clone has only a few counts. This chain links TRBV11-3 with TRBJ1-1; 9 nucleotides agree with TRBD1. Germline lookup yields CDR1 SGHNT and CDR2 YENEEA. The ends lost 5 bases at V and 11 bases at J; junction bases unmatched: 6. The CDR3 runs to 12 residues. The CDR3 spells CASSPGTGTAFF. The CDR3 coding sequence is TGTGCCAGCAGCCCAGGGACAGGGACCGCTTTCTTT. Together with reference TRBV11-3 and TRBJ1-1, the CDR3 gives the full variable domain: EAGVVQSPRYKIIEKKQPVAFWCNPISGHNTLYWYLQNLGQGPELLIRYENEEAVDDSQLPKDRFSAERLKGVDSTLKIQPAELGDSAVYLCASSPGTGTAFFGQGTRLTVV.

The rearrangement links TRBV4-1 to TRBJ2-2; 12 bases agree with TRBD2. Germline CDR1 MGHRA, CDR2 YSYEKL. V trimming: 8 bases; J trimming: 4 bases; junction bases outside the gene matches: 17. This CDR3 is built from 19 residues. CDR3 coding DNA: TGCGCCAGCCAAGAGTTGGAGCTAGCGGGAGGGCCGGGCACCGGGGAGCTGTTTTTT. Its translation is CASQELELAGGPGTGELFF.

V is TRBV19 and J is TRBJ2-2; 7 bases are a match to TRBD1. Germline V gives CDR1 LNHDA, CDR2 SQIVND (reference sequence). V lost 5 bases to trimming and J lost 0 bases; unmatched junction nucleotides: 9. This CDR3 contains 17 residues. For the CDR3, the DNA is TGTGCCAGTAGTTCCCTAACAGGGGTAGCGAACACCGGGGAGCTGTTTTTT. Translated: CASSSLTGVANTGELFF.

This clone was picked up a small number of times. J is TRBJ1-3 and V is TRBV29-1; no definite D call. This CDR3 is built from 12 residues. Germline CDR1 reads SQVTM; CDR2 reads ANQGSEA. With 1 base removed from V and 2 bases from J, the gap between germline ends came to 3 bases. Here the CDR3 reads CSVEVTGNTIYF. The CDR3 nucleotides read TGCAGCGTTGAAGTAACTGGAAACACCATATATTTT.

The CDR3: CASSRYRGSTDTQYF. Written as DNA, the CDR3 is TGTGCCAGCAGCCGCTACAGGGGTAGCACAGATACGCAGTATTTT. V and J are TRBV4-2 and TRBJ2-3; the match to TRBD1 covers 7 bases. The germline V gene has CDR1 LGHNA and CDR2 YNFKEQ. With V trimmed by 4 bases and J by 0 bases, 4 bases remained unmatched. This CDR3 region has 15 residues.

This clone was seen just once. The rearrangement uses TRBV7-9 and TRBJ2-1; the match to TRBD2 covers 7 bases. Germline V gene lookup returns CDR1 SEHNR and CDR2 FQNEAQ (reference sequence). J was trimmed by 1 base and V by 1 base; bases with no gene match: 1. CDR3 length: 15 amino acids. The CDR3 region is CASSLDGRSYNEQFF. The CDR3 region has the DNA TGTGCCAGCAGCTTAGACGGGAGGTCCTACAATGAGCAGTTCTTC.

This clone was seen only once. The V gene is TRBV6-1, the J gene TRBJ2-7; 12 bases map to TRBD2. CDR3 length equals 18 residues. Germline loops: CDR1 MNHNS, CDR2 SASEGT. V shed 1 base, J shed 3 bases, and the junction held 10 bases outside the gene matches. The CDR3 loop is CASSEVASGLAGCYEQYV. The CDR3 DNA sequence: TGTGCCAGCAGTGAAGTGGCCTCTGGACTAGCGGGATGCTACGAGCAGTACGTC.

This clone was seen more than once but under ten times. V usage is TRBV30 and J usage is TRBJ2-3; D uncertain. V gave up 1 base and J gave up 4 bases, with 9 bases separating them. Looked up from germline, CDR1 is GTSNPN and CDR2 is SVGIG (reference sequence). The CDR3 sequence is 13 residues long. The CDR3 protein is CAWSGQRPDTQYF. DNA for the CDR3: TGTGCCTGGAGTGGTCAACGTCCAGATACGCAGTATTTT. Full variable domain (rest looked up from reference TRBV30 and TRBJ2-3): SQTIHQWPATLVQPVGSPLSLECTVEGTSNPNLYWYRQAAGRGLQLLFYSVGIGQISSEVPQNLSASRPQDRQFILSSKKLLLSDSGFYLCAWSGQRPDTQYFGPGTRLTVL.

V is TRBV10-1 and J is TRBJ2-7; 16 bases are a match to TRBD2. Germline assignment: CDR1 WNHNN and CDR2 SYGVQD (reference sequence). This CDR3 has 16 residues. V dropped 5 bases and J dropped 2; count of bases not matched to a gene: 3. The CDR3 here is CASSSGTSGRAYEQYV. The CDR3 DNA reads as TGCGCCAGCAGTTCCGGGACTAGCGGGAGGGCCTACGAGCAGTACGTC.

The CDR3 region has the DNA TGTGCCAGCTCCAACGGCTCCTACAATGAGCAGTTCTTC. Its protein is CASSNGSYNEQFF. The V and J genes are TRBV7-6 and TRBJ2-1; no clear D. Germline CDR1 SGHVS, CDR2 FNYEAQ. V was cut by 8 bases and J by 0 bases, with 8 bases left in between. CDR3 length equals 13 residues. The full variable domain, its missing parts supplied by reference TRBV7-6 and TRBJ2-1, is GAGVSQSPRYKVTKRGQDVALRCDPISGHVSLYWYRQALGQGPEFLTYFNYEAQQDKSGLPNDRFSAERPEGSISTLTIQRTEQRDSAMYRCASSNGSYNEQFFGPGTRLTVL.

This clone was seen only a few times. This chain links TRBV28 with TRBJ1-3, with D perhaps matching TRBD1 (6 bases). The V gene's germline CDR1 is MDHEN and CDR2 SYDVKM. This CDR3 comprises 14 residues. V gave up 2 bases and J gave up 6 bases, with 11 bases separating them. CDR3 residues: CASSLPRTVNTIYF. In DNA form, the CDR3 reads TGTGCCAGCAGTTTACCGAGGACAGTAAACACCATATATTTT.

V and J are TRBV27 and TRBJ1-5; 8 bases line up with TRBD1. V was clipped by 5 bases and J by 2 bases; unmatched bases: 11. Germline assignment: CDR1 MNHEY and CDR2 SMNVEV (reference sequence). There are 17 residues in the CDR3. In DNA, the CDR3 is TGTGCCAGCAGTCCAAACCAGGGGGCGAGGCGCAATCAGCCCCAGCATTTT. It codes for CASSPNQGARRNQPQHF.

Here the CDR3 reads CASSQESRGPRETQYF. CDR3 nucleotides: TGTGCCAGCAGCCAAGAATCGAGGGGGCCCAGGGAGACCCAGTACTTC. This rearrangement joins TRBV4-2 to TRBJ2-5, with TRBD1 matching 7 bases. The V gene end was trimmed by 0 bases and the J gene end by 5 bases; junction bases not matched to a gene: 9. This CDR3 has 16 residues. The germline CDR1 and CDR2 sequences are LGHNA and YNFKEQ.

The chain employs TRBV11-2 and TRBJ2-1; D gene unclear. Trimming cost V 3 bases and J 2 bases, with 11 bases left between them. This CDR3 is built from 15 residues. The germline V gene encodes CDR1 SGHAT and CDR2 FQNNGV. In DNA, the CDR3 is TGTGCCAGCAGCTTGGTCCCCGACCCCTACAATGAGCAGTTCTTC. It translates to CASSLVPDPYNEQFF.

This clone appeared once. V usage is TRBV4-1 and J usage is TRBJ1-5; the D gene is possibly TRBD1 (6 bases). Per germline, CDR1 MGHRA and CDR2 YSYEKL. The CDR3 consists of 17 residues. V dropped 4 bases and J dropped 5 bases, with 21 bases sitting between them. The CDR3 nucleotides read TGCGCCAGCAGCCTCGTACCGTCCGGGACACCGCATCAGCCCCAGCATTTT. Its protein is CASSLVPSGTPHQPQHF.